This T cell receptor beta chain was profiled in a study of shared clonotypes between healthy human individuals. The sequencing of unsorted PBMC DNA took place on ten immunoSEQ deep assay plates. This table comes from immunoSEQ multiplex PCR, and its TCRdb copy is limited to in-frame clones, with some not included. The sample includes about 460,000 clones, 75% to 80% of them seen just once. Germline CDR1 is SQVTM and CDR2 is ANQGSEA. V lost 4 bases and J 3 bases, leaving 9 bases between the germline ends. The CDR3 is made up of 12 amino acids. The chain has TRBV29-1 and TRBJ1-1; D is uncertain. The sample was PBMCs. The source is a woman aged 40 to 49 in good health. Some clones in this sample may be carry-over from other donors' samples. The CDR3 DNA reads as TGCAGCGTTGTTTCGGTTCACACTGAAGCTTTCTTT. Translating it yields CSVVSVHTEAFF.